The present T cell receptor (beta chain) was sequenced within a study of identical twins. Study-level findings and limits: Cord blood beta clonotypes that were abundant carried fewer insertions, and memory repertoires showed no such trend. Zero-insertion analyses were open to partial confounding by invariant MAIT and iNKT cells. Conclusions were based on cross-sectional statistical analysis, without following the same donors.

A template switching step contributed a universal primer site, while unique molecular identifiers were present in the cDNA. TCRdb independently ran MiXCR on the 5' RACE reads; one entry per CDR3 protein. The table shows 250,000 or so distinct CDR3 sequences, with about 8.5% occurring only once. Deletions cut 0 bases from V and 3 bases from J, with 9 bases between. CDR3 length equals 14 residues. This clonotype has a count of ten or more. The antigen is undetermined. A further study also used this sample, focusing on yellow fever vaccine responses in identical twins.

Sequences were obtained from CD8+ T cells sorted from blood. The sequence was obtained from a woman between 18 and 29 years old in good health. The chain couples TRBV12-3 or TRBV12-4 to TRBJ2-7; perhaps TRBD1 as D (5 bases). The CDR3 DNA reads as TGTGCCAGCAGTTTAGCCGGACAACTCTACGAGCAGTACTTC. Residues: CASSLAGQLYEQYF.